This T cell receptor (beta chain) emerged from a study of PD-1 blockade in classical Hodgkin lymphoma. Study overall: Administration of nivolumab to patients was at 3 mg/kg intravenously every 2 weeks.

Germline trimming cut 7 bases from V and 4 bases from J; bases unmatched to any gene: 9. CDR1 is SGHRS and CDR2 is YFSETQ in the germline V gene. The CDR3 is 15 amino acids. Remarks on this clone: Its target is not known.

Indicated time point: cycle 4 day 1 (C4D1), after 5 to 7 weeks of nivolumab. Every patient experienced relapse after autologous stem cell transplantation, and brentuximab vedotin exposure varied. Sequenced by immunoSEQ multiplex PCR; TCRdb stores in-frame clones only, minus some. There are 110,000 or so clones in the sample; roughly 89% occur only once, and under 20% lies in the top ten. Regarding the study as a whole: Patients were excluded if nivolumab began under 1 year after ASCT (the autologous transplant).

J is TRBJ2-3 and V is TRBV5-1; 10 bases match TRBD1. The specimen was peripheral blood mononuclear cells (PBMCs), collected before the fourth cycle of nivolumab. This TCR was recovered from a human donor with classical Hodgkin lymphoma. DNA for the CDR3: TGCGCCAGCCGTCCGGGACAGGGGAGTTCAGATACGCAGTATTTT. Translated, it gives CASRPGQGSSDTQYF.